A single sample gave rise to the 10 T cell receptor beta chains below, sequenced in a study of CD4+ T cells in melanoma. Generated by immunoSEQ multiplex PCR, the TCRdb table keeps only in-frame clones and is missing some. The data hold more than 10,000 clones, with approximately 68% observed a single time. The sequenced sample was cells from a culture (not recorded whether cultured in vitro). These receptors came from a human donor with melanoma.

This clone was picked up one time. This CDR3 is CASGKQGHTGELFF. The CDR3 DNA reads as TGCGCCAGCGGAAAACAGGGCCACACCGGGGAGCTGTTTTTT. This sequence joins TRBV5-1 and TRBJ2-2; TRBD1 is a possible D gene (6 bases). Germline loops: CDR1 SGHRS, CDR2 YFSETQ. The CDR3 loop spans 14 amino acids. The V gene lost 7 bases and the J gene lost 3 bases, with 13 bases spanning the gap.

This chain links TRBV7-2 with TRBJ2-7; unclear D gene. V gave up 8 bases and J gave up 0 bases, with 20 bases separating them. The CDR3 length is 16 residues. Germline loops: CDR1 SGHTA, CDR2 FQGNSA. CDR3 DNA sequence: TGTGCCAGCCGTTTGACCTGGGCGGCAAGCTCCTACGAGCAGTACTTC. This gives the protein CASRLTWAASSYEQYF.

V usage is TRBV5-1 and J usage is TRBJ2-2; D unresolved. V was trimmed by 3 bases and J by 2 bases, leaving 2 bases between them. This CDR3 is 12 amino acids long. Looked up from germline, CDR1 is SGHRS and CDR2 is YFSETQ. CDR3 residues: CASSSNTGELFF. The CDR3 DNA sequence: TGCGCCAGCAGCTCTAACACCGGGGAGCTGTTTTTT.

This chain uses TRBV15 with TRBJ2-4; D is ambiguous. Germline V gene sequence: CDR1 LNHNV, CDR2 YYDKDF (reference sequence). V dropped 4 bases and J dropped 2 bases, with 15 bases sitting between them. The length of the CDR3 is 16 residues. CDR3 DNA sequence: TGTGCCACCAGCACGCGGCAAGAAATGCCCAAAAACATTCAGTACTTC. Protein sequence: CATSTRQEMPKNIQYF.

This clone has only a few counts. This sequence joins TRBV18 and TRBJ1-1; D is undetermined. The V end was cut by 2 bases, the J end by 1 base, with 8 bases between. This CDR3 contains 14 residues. Per germline, CDR1 KGHSH and CDR2 LQKENI. The DNA for the CDR3 is TGTGCCAGCTCACCAAGGCAAGCGAACACTGAAGCTTTCTTT. Translation gives CASSPRQANTEAFF.

This clone has a handful of counts. The V call is TRBV14, the J call TRBJ1-2; 7 nucleotides align to TRBD1. This CDR3 comprises 14 residues. The ends lost 4 bases at V and 8 bases at J; junction bases unmatched: 10. From germline, CDR1 is SGHDN and CDR2 FVKESK. CDR3 bases: TGTGCCAGCAGCCCACAACAGGGGATCGGAGGCTACACCTTC. This gives the protein CASSPQQGIGGYTF.

The rearrangement uses TRBV6-1 and TRBJ2-7; D is unclear. This CDR3 region has 12 residues. Per germline, CDR1 MNHNS and CDR2 SASEGT. V lost 6 bases to trimming and J lost 13 bases, with 19 bases between them. The CDR3 nucleotides are TGTGCCAGCAGACTAACCGGGCCCACGGAATACTTC. Its translation is CASRLTGPTEYF.

This chain links TRBV9 with TRBJ1-3; 10 nucleotides line up with TRBD1. CDR1 and CDR2 (germline): SGDLS, YYNGEE. The CDR3 is made up of 16 amino acids. J lost 3 bases, V lost 2 bases, and 5 bases had no gene match. The CDR3 DNA sequence: TGTGCCAGCAGCGTCCGGACAGGGGGATTTGGAAACACCATATATTTT. It translates to CASSVRTGGFGNTIYF.

The chain links TRBV7-2 to TRBJ1-1; perhaps TRBD1 as D (6 bases). Trimming cost V 5 bases and J 10 bases, with 17 bases left between them. The CDR3 sequence is 13 residues long. CDR1 and CDR2 (germline): SGHTA, FQGNSA. The CDR3 DNA follows: TGTGCCAGCAGCCCGATTACAGGGTTTGGAGCTTTCTTT. This gives the protein CASSPITGFGAFF.

For the CDR3, the DNA is TGTGCCAGCAGCTTATTGTCAACAACCGGGGAGCTGTTTTTT. Translating gives CASSLLSTTGELFF. The rearrangement links TRBV7-6 to TRBJ2-2; no clear D. The V gene's germline CDR1 is SGHVS and CDR2 FNYEAQ. The CDR3 extends over 14 amino acids. Trimming shortened V by 2 bases and J by 5 bases, and 9 bases separated the two germline ends.